A single sample gave rise to the 3 T cell receptor beta chains below, sequenced in a study of blood T cell repertoires in COVID-19. Profiled with immunoSEQ multiplex PCR; TCRdb holds only in-frame clones, not every one. The table shows roughly 140,000 clones, with more than 75% occurring only once. Sequencing was performed on peripheral blood. The source is a woman aged 35 to 49 with acute or convalescent COVID-19.

The rearrangement links TRBV6-2 or TRBV6-3 to TRBJ1-5, with TRBD1 matching 7 bases. V was clipped by 6 bases and J by 5 bases; unmatched bases: 7. The CDR3 totals 14 residues. Germline V lookup: CDR1 MNHEY, CDR2 SVGEGT. In nucleotides, the CDR3 is TGTGCCAGCAGCCATGACAGGGTGCATCAGCCCCAGCATTTT. Protein sequence: CASSHDRVHQPQHF.

The CDR3, as DNA: TGTGCTTTGCGGGCGGGAGGGGCGCCGCAGTACTTC. It translates to CALRAGGAPQYF. The chain recombines TRBV14 with TRBJ2-7; TRBD2 matches at 9 bases. Germline-derived CDR1 and CDR2 are SGHDN and FVKESK. The CDR3 has 12 residues.

The CDR3 sequence: CAISGPSVFGNTIYF. CDR3 in DNA: TGTGCCATCAGTGGCCCTAGCGTCTTCGGAAACACCATATATTTT. The V and J genes are TRBV10-3 and TRBJ1-3; no clear D. Germline lookup yields CDR1 ENHRY and CDR2 SYGVKD. CDR3 size: 15 residues. Trimming pared 4 bases from V and 4 bases from J, leaving 14 bases between.